Below are 30 T cell receptor beta chains sequenced from a single sample in a study of regulatory T cells after allogeneic stem cell transplantation (dated by TCRdb to 2016 to 2018). The time point tag for this specimen amounts to: 30 days after allogeneic hematopoietic stem cell transplantation. The sequencer was an Illumina MiSeq. The SMARTer RACE cDNA Amplification kit was used to reverse transcribe the RNA, and the TCR beta CDR3 region was then amplified. The public reads were reanalyzed by TCRdb: fastp trimming at Q25, MiXCR alignment, in-frame beta chains only. For every CDR3 protein sequence, its rows merge into one entry that carries the most common genes and DNA. A total of around 4,400 distinct CDR3 sequences appear in this sample, about 96% of them only once. The ten largest clonotypes hold roughly 39% of the sample. The source material was sorted CD4+ T cells from blood (whether regulatory or conventional is not recorded), sampled 30 days after allogeneic stem cell transplant. These receptors were obtained from a human patient who had an allogeneic stem cell transplant, so the T cells may come from the graft donor.

A word on this clonotype: The junction and the germline gene differ at one end; a read error may be behind it. The rearrangement uses TRBV5-1 and TRBJ2-7; 8 nucleotides line up with TRBD1. CDR1 is SGHRS, CDR2 YFSETQ, per germline. The CDR3 has 16 amino acids. DNA for the CDR3: TGCGCCACCAGCCGCACCGACGGGACAGGATCCTACGAGCAGTACTTC. Its translation: CATSRTDGTGSYEQYF.

As concerns this clonotype: One end of the junction is discordant with germline, which a read error may explain. The chain has TRBV29-1 and TRBJ2-1; 8 bases agree with TRBD1. CDR3 length: 16 amino acids. CDR1 SQVTM and CDR2 ANQGSEA come from the germline V gene. The CDR3 loop is CSVTRGAGGSDNEQFF. Here the CDR3 DNA reads TGCAGCGTGACCCGCGGGGCAGGGGGCTCCGACAATGAGCAGTTCTTC.

Details on this clonotype: Since the CDR3 does not end with the conserved phenylalanine or tryptophan, this likely comes from a read error. Because the CDR3's place on the DNA is in doubt, the DNA is left out and the CDR3 is given as listed by TCRdb. V usage is TRBV11-2 and J usage is TRBJ2-7; the D call of TRBD1 is as the table states it, not checked on the DNA. The CDR3 extends over 15 residues, inclusive of both ends. Germline V CDR1 and CDR2: SGHAT, FQNNGV. CDR3 region: CDSSLERGASYGKYL.

On this clonotype: One end of the junction fails to match germline, which may point to a read error. The CDR3 DNA is TGTGGCAGCAGTTGCCGCAGGGCAGATACGCAGTATTTT. Protein: CGSSCRRADTQYF. This chain links TRBV2 with TRBJ2-3, with D perhaps TRBD1 (5 bases). The CDR3 length is 13 residues. Germline assignment: CDR1 SNHLY and CDR2 FYNNEI.

The rearrangement uses TRBV7-3 and TRBJ2-6; D may be TRBD1 (6 bases). The CDR3 totals 17 residues. Germline V CDR1 and CDR2: SGHTA, FQGTGA. Trimming took 5 bases from V and 18 from J, leaving 32 bases between them. CDR3 residues: CASSVLAMGAGANDQTF. DNA of the CDR3: TGTGCCAGCAGCGTGCTCGCCATGGGGGCTGGGGCCAACGACCAGACTTTC. The full variable domain, in which reference TRBV7-3 and TRBJ2-6 provide the parts outside the CDR3, is GAGVSQTPSNKVTEKGKYVELRCDPISGHTALYWYRQSLGQGPEFLIYFQGTGAADDSGLPNDRFFAVRPEGSVSTLKIQRTERGDSAVYLCASSVLAMGAGANDQTFGAGSRLTVL.

Comment on this clonotype: Since the CDR3 does not end with the conserved phenylalanine or tryptophan, this likely comes from a read error. This sequence joins TRBV29-1 and TRBJ2-1, with D perhaps being TRBD1 or TRBD2 (6 bases each). V was clipped by 6 bases and J by 0 bases, with 18 bases between them. The length of the CDR3 is 16 residues. Germline values: CDR1 SQVTM, CDR2 ANQGSEA. For the CDR3, the DNA is TGCAGCGTCACCCCCGGGAGAGGGGGCTCCTACAATGAGCAGTTCCCC. Its translation: CSVTPGRGGSYNEQFP.

V is TRBV11-2 and J is TRBJ2-1; unclear D gene. The tail of the sequence fits TRBJ2-7 better, so the J call may be wrong. Germline V gene lookup returns CDR1 SGHAT and CDR2 FQNNGV. The CDR3 has 16 amino acids. This CDR3 is CASSRVARARGNEQYF. The CDR3 DNA reads as TGTGCCAGCAGCAGGGTCGCTCGAGCCCGAGGCAATGAGCAGTACTTC.

The rearrangement uses TRBV5-1 and TRBJ2-7, with 9 bases that match TRBD2. With the DNA end fitting TRBJ2-3 better, the J assignment may be wrong. CDR3 length equals 15 residues. In germline, CDR1 is SGHRS, CDR2 YFSETQ. The DNA of the CDR3 is TGCGCCAGCAGCGTGCTAGCGGGAAGCAAGTACGAGCAGTATTTT. As protein: CASSVLAGSKYEQYF.

Worth noting for this clonotype: A junction end diverges from the germline sequence, so it may reflect a read error. This chain connects TRBV20-1 to TRBJ2-2; TRBD1 matches 8 bases. Germline-derived CDR1 and CDR2 are DFQATT and SNEGSKA (reference sequence). The CDR3 contains 18 residues. The CDR3 reads CSARGGRDRTGGTGELCF. In DNA, the CDR3 is TGCAGTGCTAGAGGAGGCCGGGACAGGACAGGCGGCACCGGGGAGCTGTGTTTT.

Comment on this clonotype: The junction differs from germline at one of its ends, possibly a read error. The chain links TRBV5-1 to TRBJ1-2; D perhaps matches TRBD1 (6 bases). The CDR3 extends over 15 amino acids. Germline assignment: CDR1 SGHRS and CDR2 YFSETQ. CDR3 protein: CASSCRGDAEYDYSF. Written as DNA, the CDR3 is TGCGCCAGCAGCTGTAGGGGGGACGCGGAATATGACTACTCCTTC.

In regard to this clonotype: Mismatch with germline at one junction end may stem from a read error. The V and J genes are TRBV5-1 and TRBJ2-7, with TRBD2 matching 11 bases. Germline-derived CDR1 and CDR2 are SGHRS and YFSETQ. The CDR3 covers 16 residues. The CDR3 nucleotides are TGCGCCGGTCAACCTGGGACTAGCGGTAACTACTACGAGCAGAACTTC. The encoded protein is CAGQPGTSGNYYEQNF.

Points on this clonotype: This probably arose from a read error, given a far larger clone one base away. The V and J genes are TRBV6-5 and TRBJ2-7, with D possibly being TRBD1 (6 bases). The CDR3 is 15 amino acids. The germline gives CDR1 MNHEY, CDR2 SVGAGI. DNA for the CDR3: TGTTCCAGCAGCTTAGCCCCAGGGGCTCCCTACGAGCAGTACTTC. It yields the protein CSSSLAPGAPYEQYF.

Turning to this clonotype: Relative to the germline gene, one junction end is altered; a read error may explain this. The chain recombines TRBV5-1 with TRBJ1-2; D may be TRBD1 (6 bases). Germline CDR1 and CDR2: SGHRS and YFSETQ. The CDR3 spans 15 residues. The CDR3 DNA sequence: TGCCACCAGAGCTTCCGGGGGGACACGGATTATGGCTTCCTCTTC. Its protein product is CHQSFRGDTDYGFLF. Supplemented by reference TRBV5-1 and TRBJ1-2, the full variable domain reads KAGVTQTPRYLIKTRGQQVTLSCSPISGHRSVSWYQQTPGQGLQFLFEYFSETQRNKGNFPGRFSGRQFSNSRSEMNVSTLELGDSALYLCHQSFRGDTDYGFLFGSGTRLTVV.

This sequence joins TRBV6-5 and TRBJ2-5; D gene uncertain. Germline CDR1 reads MNHEY; CDR2 reads SVGAGI. CDR3 length equals 14 residues. V lost 7 bases and J 4 bases, leaving 16 bases between the germline ends. CDR3 region: CASTPQDGPETQYF. CDR3 sequence (DNA): TGTGCCAGCACTCCGCAGGACGGCCCAGAGACCCAGTACTTC.

The rearrangement links TRBV20-1 to TRBJ1-5, with D maybe TRBD1 (6 bases). CDR3 length equals 13 residues. V was clipped by 5 bases and J by 12 bases, with 20 bases between them. Germline V gene lookup returns CDR1 DFQATT and CDR2 SNEGSKA (reference sequence). The CDR3 region is CSAGQGPREHQHF. The CDR3 nucleotides read TGCAGTGCTGGCCAGGGGCCCCGGGAGCACCAGCATTTT.

CDR3 region: CTSKRQGTNEKLFF. The CDR3 bases are TGTACGAGCAAAAGACAGGGAACTAATGAAAAACTGTTTTTT. The chain combines TRBV6-5 with TRBJ1-4; 7 bases line up with TRBD1. The CDR3 runs 14 residues. Per the germline V gene, CDR1 is MNHEY and CDR2 is SVGAGI.

A remark on this clonotype: The junction departs from the called germline gene at one end, perhaps through a read error. The V gene is TRBV7-8, the J gene TRBJ1-5, with 8 bases fitting TRBD1. Germline CDR1 is SGHVS and CDR2 is FQNEAQ. The CDR3 consists of 15 residues. The CDR3 sequence: CASSPGQGSNRPQNF. CDR3 coding DNA: TGTGCCAGCAGCCCCGGACAGGGTAGCAATCGGCCCCAGAATTTT.

This clonotype was counted once. The junction departs from germline at one end; a sequencing error may be responsible. The V and J genes are TRBV29-1 and TRBJ2-1; D may be TRBD2 (6 bases). Germline V gene lookup returns CDR1 SQVTM and CDR2 ANQGSEA. CDR3 size: 16 residues. CDR3 amino acids: CSGTPGAGRSYDDQFF. The CDR3 nucleotides are TGCAGCGGGACCCCCGGGGCGGGGCGATCGTACGATGACCAGTTCTTC.

As to this clonotype: At one end the junction does not follow the germline gene, possibly because of a read error. CDR3 DNA: TGCGCTAGCACCTCTTCGGACATGGGGTCTGGCTACACCTTC. This codes for CASTSSDMGSGYTF. This sequence joins TRBV18 and TRBJ1-2, with D perhaps TRBD1 (5 bases). From germline, CDR1 is KGHSH and CDR2 LQKENI. The CDR3 has 14 amino acids.

This clonotype was detected only a few times. At one boundary the junction diverges from the germline segment, which might be a read error. The rearrangement joins TRBV5-1 to TRBJ2-7; 10 positions match TRBD2. Germline values: CDR1 SGHRS, CDR2 YFSETQ. This CDR3 region has 15 residues. The DNA for the CDR3 is TGTGCCAGCAGCCTGCTAGCGGGAGCCATGTACGAGCAGTACTTC. This codes for CASSLLAGAMYEQYF.

V is TRBV6-1 and J is TRBJ2-7; D is perhaps TRBD1 (6 bases). The CDR3 sequence is 15 residues long. Trimming took off 4 bases at V and 9 bases at J, with 22 bases between the two ends. The V gene's germline CDR1 is MNHNS and CDR2 SASEGT. The CDR3 spells CASSGAPGAKNVQYF. The CDR3 bases are TGTGCCAGCAGTGGAGCCCCAGGGGCTAAAAACGTGCAGTACTTC.

On this clonotype: A read error may explain this, as a much larger clone is one base away. J is TRBJ2-5 and V is TRBV5-4; TRBD1 agrees at 8 bases. Looked up from germline, CDR1 is SGHNT and CDR2 is YYREEE (reference sequence). The CDR3 has 14 residues. J was trimmed by 5 bases and V by 3 bases; bases with no gene match: 6. Here the CDR3 DNA reads TGTGCCAGCAGCTGGGTCGACAGGGGCGAGACCCAGTACTTC. This gives the protein CASSWVDRGETQYF.

The V gene is TRBV5-1, the J gene TRBJ1-2; possible D gene TRBD1, 5 bases. CDR1 is SGHRS and CDR2 is YFSETQ in the germline V gene. This CDR3 contains 15 residues. Trimming took 1 base from V and 12 from J, leaving 22 bases between them. CDR3 region: CASSLRVDTDYGDTF. In DNA form, the CDR3 reads TGCGCCAGCAGCTTGAGGGTGGACACGGATTATGGAGACACCTTC.

This clonotype came up once. At one end the junction does not follow the germline gene, possibly because of a read error. V usage is TRBV20-1 and J usage is TRBJ1-3; tentative D call: TRBD1 (5 bases). The CDR3 runs to 11 residues. Germline CDR1 is DFQATT and CDR2 is SNEGSKA (reference sequence). Here the CDR3 DNA reads TGCAGTGCCGGGAGGGGAAAGACCATATATTTT. Translated, it gives CSAGRGKTIYF.

Comments on this clonotype: The CDR3 does not close with the conserved phenylalanine or tryptophan, likely indicating a read error. V and J are TRBV20-1 and TRBJ2-5; TRBD2 aligns across 8 bases. This CDR3 spans 15 amino acids. The germline CDR1 and CDR2 sequences are DFQATT and SNEGSKA (reference sequence). In DNA, the CDR3 is TGCGGTGCCACCACGGATAGCGGGGAACAAGAGACCCAGTACGTC. Translating it yields CGATTDSGEQETQYV.

A word on this clonotype: Compared with germline, one end of the junction differs, possibly owing to a read error. The V call is TRBV20-1, the J call TRBJ2-3; tentative D call: TRBD2 (5 bases). Germline assignment: CDR1 DFQATT and CDR2 SNEGSKA (reference sequence). The CDR3 extends over 15 amino acids. CDR3 in amino acids: CCARDPSVEGDTQYF. In DNA form, the CDR3 reads TGCTGTGCTAGAGATCCATCAGTAGAGGGAGATACGCAGTATTTT.

Turning to this clonotype: The junction shows a germline mismatch at one end, possibly a read error. V is TRBV20-1 and J is TRBJ1-1; the D is unclear. The CDR3 is 11 residues long. Per the germline V gene, CDR1 is DFQATT and CDR2 is SNEGSKA (reference sequence). CDR3 sequence reads: CSASGRGGAYF. The CDR3 DNA sequence: TGCAGTGCCAGCGGACGGGGAGGCGCATACTTT.

The chain joins TRBV19 to TRBJ2-7, with no clear D. Trimming removed 1 base from V and 2 bases from J, with 6 bases in between. The germline V gene encodes CDR1 LNHDA and CDR2 SQIVND (reference sequence). This CDR3 comprises 13 residues. Here the CDR3 reads CASSIGMTYEQYF. Written as DNA, the CDR3 is TGTGCCAGTAGTATAGGTATGACCTACGAGCAGTACTTC.

The chain carries TRBV5-1 and TRBJ2-5, with D unclear. The CDR3 covers 16 residues. Germline CDR1 and CDR2: SGHRS and YFSETQ. The V gene lost 2 bases and the J gene lost 10 bases, with 24 bases spanning the gap. The CDR3 here is CASSFAARRASYNQYF. The DNA for the CDR3 is TGCGCCAGCAGCTTCGCTGCCCGTCGGGCCAGCTACAACCAGTACTTC.

Turning to this clonotype: Sequence at one end of the junction differs from germline and may be a read error. The J gene is TRBJ2-3, the V gene TRBV20-1; tentative D call: TRBD2 (6 bases). This CDR3 has 15 amino acids. Germline CDR1 reads DFQATT; CDR2 reads SNEGSKA (reference sequence). CDR3 region: CGAREPSGEADTQYF. CDR3 nucleotide sequence: TGCGGTGCTAGAGAACCATCGGGAGAGGCAGATACGCAGTATTTT.